These 30 T cell receptor beta chains share one sample of origin, sequenced in a study of blood T cells in healthy people across ages. Primers used in a second PCR of about 7 to 12 cycles were a sample-barcoded 5' primer and a J-beta primer mix. TCRdb reprocessed the 5' RACE reads via MiXCR and lists one record per CDR3 protein. This sample has some 1.8 million distinct CDR3 sequences, with around 40% found just once. Sequences were obtained from blood. The receptors derive from a human donor in good health.

The chain has TRBV3-1 and TRBJ2-4; D may be TRBD1 or TRBD2 (5 bases each). V was clipped by 4 bases and J by 7 bases, with 17 bases between them. The CDR3 totals 15 residues. The V gene's germline CDR1 is LGHDT and CDR2 YNNKEL (reference sequence). CDR3 residues: CASSPEGSGTNIQYF. For the CDR3, the DNA is TGTGCCAGCAGCCCCGAGGGGTCGGGAACGAACATTCAGTACTTC.

This clonotype was found a few times. The chain carries TRBV4-2 and TRBJ1-2; D remains unclear. The germline CDR1 and CDR2 sequences are LGHNA and YNFKEQ. Trimming left V 0 bases short and J 4 bases short, with 9 bases between. The CDR3 runs to 14 residues. CDR3 sequence (DNA): TGTGCCAGCAGCCAAGAGTCCGTTGCCTATGGCTACACCTTC. This codes for CASSQESVAYGYTF.

The genes are TRBV12-5 and TRBJ2-3; no firm D call. This CDR3 has 12 residues. Trimming stripped 5 bases from V and 4 bases from J, with 7 bases between. Germline values: CDR1 LGHNT, CDR2 FRNRAP. CDR3: CASGTNSDTQYF. The CDR3, as DNA: TGTGCTAGTGGTACCAACTCAGATACGCAGTATTTT.

This chain uses TRBV20-1 with TRBJ1-2; D is uncertain. CDR3 length: 13 residues. V lost 5 bases and J lost 1, with 11 bases in between. Per the germline V gene, CDR1 is DFQATT and CDR2 is SNEGSKA (reference sequence). CDR3 loop: CSAPLGFNYGYTF. The CDR3 DNA is TGCAGTGCTCCGTTGGGATTTAACTATGGCTACACCTTC.

As for this clonotype: The junction differs from germline at one of its ends, possibly a read error. The chain links TRBV27 to TRBJ2-5; no clear D gene. The CDR3 consists of 15 residues. Germline-derived CDR1 and CDR2 are MNHEY and SMNVEV (reference sequence). The CDR3 region is CASSLSWATQETRYF. The CDR3 nucleotides are TGTGCCAGCAGTTTATCGTGGGCCACCCAGGAGACCCGGTACTTC.

The V and J genes are TRBV20-1 and TRBJ2-3, with D unresolved. V gave up 2 bases and J gave up 3 bases, with 15 bases separating them. Germline values: CDR1 DFQATT, CDR2 SNEGSKA (reference sequence). The CDR3 loop spans 15 amino acids. CDR3 sequence: CSARSGRIETDTQYF. In nucleotides, the CDR3 is TGCAGTGCTAGATCCGGAAGGATAGAGACAGATACGCAGTATTTT.

The chain recombines TRBV29-1 with TRBJ2-1; 9 nucleotides align to TRBD2. The ends lost 5 bases at V and 9 bases at J; junction bases unmatched: 14. This CDR3 is built from 15 residues. Germline values: CDR1 SQVTM, CDR2 ANQGSEA. CDR3 in amino acids: CSVLRPTSGSSEQFF. CDR3 coding DNA: TGCAGCGTTCTTCGTCCGACTAGCGGCTCCTCTGAGCAGTTCTTC.

Only a few counts were recorded for this clonotype. The CDR3 bases are TGTGCCAGCAGCCCAGCCCCGGAGGAAAAACTGTTTTTT. Its protein product is CASSPAPEEKLFF. The rearrangement uses TRBV6-5 and TRBJ1-4; D ambiguous. V lost 6 bases, J lost 8 bases, and 13 bases lay in between. This CDR3 comprises 13 residues. Germline V gene lookup returns CDR1 MNHEY and CDR2 SVGAGI.

The sample holds a few counts of this clonotype. V is TRBV9 and J is TRBJ2-3; D gene uncertain. CDR1 is SGDLS, CDR2 YYNGEE, per germline. The ends were cut back, 2 bases at V and 2 bases at J, with 12 bases in the middle. The CDR3 has 15 amino acids. CDR3 protein: CASSVGSPYTDTQYF. CDR3 DNA sequence: TGTGCCAGCAGCGTGGGAAGTCCCTACACAGATACGCAGTATTTT.

This sequence joins TRBV6-5 and TRBJ2-5; weak D call: TRBD1 (7 bases). CDR1 and CDR2 from the germline V gene are MNHEY and SVGAGI. The CDR3 loop spans 13 amino acids. The V end lost 8 bases, the J end lost 5 bases, and 15 bases lay between the germline ends. CDR3 DNA: TGTGCCAGCGGCGCACAGGGGAGGGAGACCCAGTACTTC. It codes for CASGAQGRETQYF.

The J gene is TRBJ2-7, the V gene TRBV20-1; D possibly corresponds to TRBD1 (6 bases). V lost 0 bases, J lost 1 base, and 22 bases lay in between. CDR3 length: 18 residues. CDR1 and CDR2 (germline): DFQATT, SNEGSKA (reference sequence). CDR3 amino acids: CSARDLTERGLWSYEQYF. The CDR3 DNA reads as TGCAGTGCTAGAGATCTGACAGAAAGGGGGTTATGGTCCTACGAGCAGTACTTC.

This clonotype has just a few counts. The rearrangement links TRBV24-1 to TRBJ2-3; D not resolved. Between the trimmed V and J ends, which lost 3 bases and 7 bases, there was a span of 13 bases. This CDR3 contains 14 residues. The germline CDR1 and CDR2 sequences are KGHDR and SFDVKD. The CDR3 DNA reads TGTGCCACCAGTGATGAAAGGCCACAAAATACGCAGTATTTT. This encodes CATSDERPQNTQYF.

The J gene is TRBJ2-3, the V gene TRBV7-9; 7 nucleotides match TRBD1. There are 14 residues in the CDR3. Germline assignment: CDR1 SEHNR and CDR2 FQNEAQ (reference sequence). The trim removed 4 bases at V and 4 bases at J, leaving 5 bases unmatched. CDR3 protein: CASSWVQGPDTQYF. The CDR3 DNA is TGTGCCAGCAGCTGGGTACAGGGGCCAGATACGCAGTATTTT.

This clonotype was recorded a few times. The chain employs TRBV4-2 and TRBJ2-3; 7 bases line up with TRBD2. The trim removed 1 base at V and 0 bases at J, leaving 7 bases unmatched. The germline CDR1 and CDR2 sequences are LGHNA and YNFKEQ. The CDR3 has 17 residues. DNA of the CDR3: TGTGCCAGCAGCCAAGTGGGAGGCGGGGGAAGCACAGATACGCAGTATTTT. Encoded protein: CASSQVGGGGSTDTQYF.

As regards this clonotype: Given a much more abundant clone one base away, this may be a read error. The chain combines TRBV7-8 with TRBJ2-1, with no clear D. Germline V gene data show CDR1 as SGHVS and CDR2 as FQNEAQ. V was trimmed by 1 base and J by 5 bases, leaving 12 bases between them. There are 15 residues in the CDR3. In DNA form, the CDR3 reads TGTGCCAGCAGCTTAGAAGGCGGCGATCACAATGAGCAGTTCTTC. This encodes CASSLEGGDHNEQFF. Full variable domain (missing parts from reference TRBV7-8 and TRBJ2-1): GAGVSQSPRYKVAKRGQDVALRCDPISGHVSLFWYQQALGQGPEFLTYFQNEAQLDKSGLPSDRFFAERPEGSVSTLKIQRTQQEDSAVYLCASSLEGGDHNEQFFGPGTRLTVL.

The chain recombines TRBV4-3 with TRBJ2-5; D may be TRBD1 (5 bases). V was pared by 0 bases and J by 5 bases, with 22 bases between. Germline V lookup: CDR1 LGHNA, CDR2 YSLEER. The CDR3 is made up of 18 amino acids. Written as DNA, the CDR3 is TGCGCCAGCAGCCAAGAACTTACCCAGGGTCTCAACGGGGAGACCCAGTACTTC. Protein sequence: CASSQELTQGLNGETQYF.

This clonotype has more than one count but fewer than ten. V gene TRBV7-9 combines with J gene TRBJ2-7, with TRBD1 matching 11 bases. V lost 5 bases and J lost 4; bases outside the gene matches: 7. Germline CDR1 is SEHNR and CDR2 is FQNEAQ (reference sequence). The CDR3 extends over 15 amino acids. The CDR3, as DNA: TGTGCCAGCAGCCACGGACAGGGGGCGAGGTACGAGCAGTACTTC. Protein product: CASSHGQGARYEQYF.

The chain combines TRBV12-3 or TRBV12-4 with TRBJ2-2, with D tentatively TRBD2 (8 bases). The ends were cut back, 7 bases at V and 6 bases at J, with 15 bases in the middle. The CDR3 has 14 residues. The CDR3 sequence: CASTREGAAGELFF. The DNA of the CDR3 is TGTGCCAGCACCCGGGAGGGGGCGGCCGGGGAGCTGTTTTTT.

V usage is TRBV29-1 and J usage is TRBJ2-1; 9 bases line up with TRBD1. The CDR3 spans 15 residues. Trimming took 7 bases from V and 0 from J; bases not matched to a gene: 7. The germline V gene encodes CDR1 SQVTM and CDR2 ANQGSEA. This CDR3 reads CSGTGGAGSYNEQFF. CDR3 bases: TGCAGCGGCACAGGGGGCGCGGGCTCCTACAATGAGCAGTTCTTC.

This chain connects TRBV20-1 to TRBJ1-5; D perhaps matches TRBD1 (6 bases). Trimming shortened V by 0 bases and J by 7 bases, and 13 bases separated the two germline ends. The CDR3 has 14 residues. CDR1 is DFQATT, CDR2 SNEGSKA, per germline (reference sequence). The CDR3 nucleotides read TGCAGTGCTAGAGACCCAAGGGGGGCACAGCCCCAGCATTTT. It is translated as CSARDPRGAQPQHF.

The chain is built from TRBV6-5 and TRBJ1-2; weak D call: TRBD1 (6 bases). Germline assignment: CDR1 MNHEY and CDR2 SVGAGI. The CDR3 loop spans 17 amino acids. The V end was cut by 2 bases, the J end by 0 bases, with 16 bases between. In DNA form, the CDR3 reads TGTGCCAGCAGTTACGGGACAAGGGGGGCAACTAACTATGGCTACACCTTC. This sequence encodes CASSYGTRGATNYGYTF.

The chain has TRBV7-8 and TRBJ2-3, with D perhaps given as TRBD1 or TRBD2 (6 bases each). Trimming left V 2 bases short and J 3 bases short, with 18 bases between. This CDR3 contains 17 residues. Germline CDR1 SGHVS, CDR2 FQNEAQ. In DNA, the CDR3 is TGTGCCAGCAGCTTATCGGGGACTGGAGGGACAACAGATACGCAGTATTTT. This gives the protein CASSLSGTGGTTDTQYF.

There are a few counts of this clonotype. V gene TRBV5-1 combines with J gene TRBJ2-5, with TRBD1 matching 7 bases. From germline, CDR1 is SGHRS and CDR2 YFSETQ. Losses at the gene ends were 1 base for V and 5 bases for J; bases not matched to a gene: 5. The length of the CDR3 is 14 residues. CDR3: CASSLTGEQETQYF. The CDR3 region has the DNA TGCGCCAGCAGCTTGACAGGGGAACAGGAGACCCAGTACTTC.

This clonotype was recorded a few times. The genes are TRBV5-1 and TRBJ2-5; 7 bases fit TRBD1. Unmatched junction bases numbered 8, after V lost 7 bases and J lost 2 bases. Germline V gene data show CDR1 as SGHRS and CDR2 as YFSETQ. There are 14 residues in the CDR3. CDR3 nucleotide sequence: TGCGCCAGCTCTGACGGGACAGCACAAGAGACCCAGTACTTC. This sequence encodes CASSDGTAQETQYF.

The CDR3 region is CASSYVRSGGYNEQFF. CDR3 DNA: TGTGCCAGCAGTTACGTCCGGAGCGGGGGATACAATGAGCAGTTCTTC. The gene calls are TRBV6-2 or TRBV6-3 and TRBJ2-1, with 8 bases fitting TRBD2. Germline V gene lookup returns CDR1 MNHEY and CDR2 SVGEGT. CDR3 length: 16 residues. Trimming removed 2 bases from V and 4 bases from J; junction bases left unmatched: 7.

This clonotype was seen more than once but under ten times. The J gene is TRBJ2-1, the V gene TRBV15, with a tentative D call TRBD2 (7 bases). V was cut by 0 bases and J by 9 bases, with 9 bases left in between. The CDR3 has 13 residues. In germline, CDR1 is LNHNV, CDR2 YYDKDF (reference sequence). CDR3 sequence: CATSRERGAEQFF. In nucleotides, the CDR3 is TGTGCCACCAGCAGAGAACGGGGGGCTGAGCAGTTCTTC.

The chain links TRBV10-3 to TRBJ2-5; 14 bases agree with TRBD2. The V gene end was trimmed by 8 bases and the J gene end by 11 bases; junction bases not matched to a gene: 10. Germline-derived CDR1 and CDR2 are ENHRY and SYGVKD. The CDR3 is 14 residues long. The CDR3 bases are TGTGCCATCGGGACTAGCGGGGGTGACAATGAGCAGTACTTC. This translates into CAIGTSGGDNEQYF.

This sequence joins TRBV4-1 and TRBJ1-6, with D unresolved. Trimming removed 1 base from V and 10 bases from J, with 20 bases in between. CDR1 and CDR2 (germline): MGHRA, YSYEKL. CDR3 size: 17 residues. The CDR3 coding sequence is TGCGCCAGCAGCCAAGTCCGTACGAGGGCTTATCGGTCACCCCTCCACTTT. Translated, it gives CASSQVRTRAYRSPLHF.

This clonotype came up many times. Written as DNA, the CDR3 is TGCGCCAGCAGCTTCCGTGGGACAAATTCACCCCTCCACTTT. It encodes CASSFRGTNSPLHF. This chain links TRBV5-1 with TRBJ1-6, with a possible D match to TRBD1 (6 bases). The germline V gene encodes CDR1 SGHRS and CDR2 YFSETQ. V lost 2 bases, J lost 7 bases, and 10 bases lay in between. This CDR3 has 14 residues.

The rearrangement links TRBV30 to TRBJ2-3, with TRBD2 matching over 7 bases. Germline CDR1 is GTSNPN and CDR2 is SVGIG (reference sequence). The CDR3 has 12 amino acids. The V gene end was trimmed by 5 bases and the J gene end by 3 bases; junction bases not matched to a gene: 2. The CDR3 DNA sequence: TGTGCCTGGGGACTAGTGACAGATACGCAGTATTTT. This codes for CAWGLVTDTQYF. The whole variable domain, filled in from reference TRBV30 and TRBJ2-3, reads SQTIHQWPATLVQPVGSPLSLECTVEGTSNPNLYWYRQAAGRGLQLLFYSVGIGQISSEVPQNLSASRPQDRQFILSSKKLLLSDSGFYLCAWGLVTDTQYFGPGTRLTVL.